This is a list of T cell receptor beta chains from one sample in a study of CD8+CD57+ T cells in acquired aplastic anemia. TCRdb passed the reads through MiXCR, listing each CDR3 protein once. The sample carries 180,000 or so distinct CDR3 sequences, just over 45% recorded once. The specimen was sorted CD4+, CD8+, or CD8+CD57+ T cells (not recorded which) from PBMCs. Receptor source: a human donor in good health. Both conserved end residues are part of each CDR3. Fields, in order: clone size, J gene, V gene, D gene, CDR3 protein, CDR3 DNA. The D gene is left open where the match is weak. Expanded clones get a size class; other rows say once, few or many, or leave the size out.

many,TRBJ1-3,TRBV19,-,CASSNIRDSGNTIYF,TGTGCCAGTAGTAACATCAGGGACTCTGGAAACACCATATATTTT
-,TRBJ2-7,TRBV10-3,TRBD2,CAINRTSGTHEQYF,TGTGCCATCAATAGGACTAGCGGGACCCACGAGCAGTACTTC
-,TRBJ2-7,TRBV29-1,TRBD2,CSVGLAGGGAYEQYF,TGCAGCGTTGGACTAGCGGGAGGAGGGGCCTACGAGCAGTACTTC
many,TRBJ1-5,TRBV24-1,-,CATSGQGKGPQHF,TGTGCCACCAGTGGGCAGGGAAAGGGTCCCCAGCATTTT
-,TRBJ2-7,TRBV20-1,-,CSARGWGDYEQYF,TGCAGTGCTAGAGGTTGGGGGGATTACGAGCAGTACTTC
many,TRBJ2-3,TRBV20-1,-,CSAPPQGKHTNTQYF,TGCAGTGCTCCCCCGCAGGGTAAACACACAAATACGCAGTATTTT
many,TRBJ2-7,TRBV14,-,CASSPRGQKPTYEQYF,TGTGCCAGCAGCCCCCGAGGACAGAAACCTACCTACGAGCAGTACTTC
-,TRBJ2-5,TRBV10-3,TRBD2,CAISEGLAKETQYF,TGTGCCATCAGTGAGGGACTAGCGAAAGAGACCCAGTACTTC
many,TRBJ2-7,TRBV2,TRBD1,CASSIGQGLYEQYF,TGTGCCAGCAGTATAGGACAGGGCCTCTACGAGCAGTACTTC
-,TRBJ1-6,TRBV7-3,-,CASTWQGPSPLHF,TGTGCCAGCACGTGGCAGGGTCCTTCACCCCTCCACTTT
-,TRBJ2-6,TRBV2,-,CASSQQGWSGANVLTF,TGTGCCAGCAGCCAACAGGGTTGGTCTGGGGCCAACGTCCTGACTTTC
-,TRBJ2-1,TRBV5-1,-,CASSPTGAYNEQFF,TGCGCCAGCAGCCCTACGGGAGCCTACAATGAGCAGTTCTTC
many,TRBJ2-7,TRBV7-2,TRBD2,CASSLVGTSGSGEQYF,TGTGCCAGCAGCTTAGTAGGGACTAGCGGGAGTGGAGAGCAGTACTTC
many,TRBJ2-7,TRBV20-1,TRBD1,CSARDRRVSYEQYF,TGCAGTGCGCGGGACAGGAGGGTTTCCTACGAGCAGTACTTC
few,TRBJ2-7,TRBV7-2,-,CASSSGAWGSYEQYF,TGTGCCAGCAGCTCCGGGGCTTGGGGTTCGTACGAGCAGTACTTC
-,TRBJ2-7,TRBV7-8,TRBD2,CASSFSGLAGAYEQYF,TGTGCCAGCAGCTTTAGCGGACTAGCGGGGGCCTACGAGCAGTACTTC
-,TRBJ2-3,TRBV2,TRBD2,CASSEWASGGTNTQYF,TGTGCCAGCAGTGAATGGGCTAGCGGGGGCACAAATACGCAGTATTTT
-,TRBJ1-1,TRBV15,-,CATSRTRDNEAFF,TGTGCCACCAGCAGAACGCGGGACAACGAAGCTTTCTTT
-,TRBJ2-5,TRBV15,-,CATSRSSQETQYF,TGTGCCACCAGCAGATCATCCCAAGAGACCCAGTACTTC
few,TRBJ2-1,TRBV12-5,TRBD2,CASGLPRASGRAAEQFF,TGTGCTAGTGGTTTGCCCCGGGCTAGCGGGAGGGCCGCTGAGCAGTTCTTC
once,TRBJ1-4,TRBV15,-,CASSDLTGTNEKLFF,TGTGCCAGCTCGGACTTGACAGGCACTAATGAAAAACTGTTTTTT
-,TRBJ1-2,TRBV29-1,-,CSVEGRGGYTF,TGCAGCGTTGAAGGGCGAGGCGGCTACACCTTC
-,TRBJ2-1,TRBV15,TRBD2,CASSLVGGYNEQFF,TGTGCCAGCAGTTTGGTGGGAGGGTACAATGAGCAGTTCTTC
-,TRBJ2-7,TRBV10-3,-,CASVGQRRYEQYF,TGTGCCAGCGTCGGACAGAGACGCTACGAGCAGTACTTC
many,TRBJ2-3,TRBV9,TRBD2,CASSVWGSGSPTDTQYF,TGTGCCAGCAGCGTATGGGGTAGCGGGAGCCCCACAGATACGCAGTATTTT
-,TRBJ2-1,TRBV20-1,TRBD2,CSAQASGGPFNFDEQFF,TGCAGTGCCCAGGCTAGCGGGGGGCCTTTTAATTTCGATGAGCAGTTCTTC
-,TRBJ2-7,TRBV11-1,TRBD1,CASSVTYRGNSYEQYF,TGTGCCAGCAGCGTAACCTACAGGGGAAACAGCTACGAGCAGTACTTC
-,TRBJ1-1,TRBV2,-,CASSEVRVVNTEAFF,TGTGCCAGCAGTGAAGTCCGGGTAGTGAACACTGAAGCTTTCTTT
many,TRBJ2-6,TRBV19,-,CASSNSGANVLTF,TGTGCCAGCTCTAACTCTGGGGCCAACGTCCTGACTTTC
-,TRBJ2-1,TRBV20-1,-,CGATSDIGAGTNEQFF,TGCGGTGCCACCAGTGATATTGGGGCAGGGACCAATGAGCAGTTCTTC
-,TRBJ2-7,TRBV19,-,CASSPRTGNEQYF,TGTGCCAGTAGTCCTCGTACAGGGAACGAGCAGTACTTC
few,TRBJ2-7,TRBV29-1,-,CSVERADSYEQYF,TGCAGCGTTGAGAGGGCCGACTCCTACGAGCAGTACTTC
-,TRBJ1-1,TRBV29-1,-,CSVVYLGDPVPEAFF,TGCAGCGTTGTTTATCTTGGAGACCCGGTACCTGAAGCTTTCTTT
-,TRBJ2-3,TRBV9,-,CASRDQTGADTQYF,TGTGCCAGCAGGGACCAAACAGGAGCAGATACGCAGTATTTT
-,TRBJ1-5,TRBV15,-,CATRATRSNQPQHF,TGTGCCACCAGGGCGACTCGTAGCAATCAGCCCCAGCATTTT
many,TRBJ2-7,TRBV28,-,CASSLRGLEQYF,TGTGCCAGCAGTTTAAGGGGTCTCGAGCAGTACTTC
many,TRBJ1-1,TRBV30,-,CAWSHGGRTEAFF,TGTGCCTGGAGTCATGGGGGAAGGACTGAAGCTTTCTTT
-,TRBJ2-7,TRBV6-1,-,CASTAGKREQYF,TGTGCCAGCACGGCAGGGAAGAGAGAGCAGTACTTC
-,TRBJ2-2,TRBV5-6,TRBD2,CASSFTPSGRAEGTGELFF,TGTGCCAGCAGCTTTACCCCTAGCGGGAGGGCCGAGGGCACCGGGGAGCTGTTTTTT
many,TRBJ1-1,TRBV5-1,-,CASSPTTANTEAFF,TGCGCCAGCAGCCCAACGACAGCGAACACTGAAGCTTTCTTT
once,TRBJ2-7,TRBV27,-,CASSLYRTAACEQYF,TGTGCCAGCAGTTTATACAGGACAGCCGCCTGCGAGCAGTACTTC
few,TRBJ1-1,TRBV10-2,-,CASSERHFMNTEAFF,TGCGCCAGCAGCGAGCGACACTTCATGAACACTGAAGCTTTCTTT
many,TRBJ2-3,TRBV4-1,TRBD1,CASSQRQGTDTQYF,TGCGCCAGCAGCCAGAGACAGGGTACAGATACGCAGTATTTT